These 6 T cell receptor beta chains were sequenced from one sample in a study of blood T cells in healthy people across ages. Through a sample-barcoded 5' primer and a J-beta primer mix, a second PCR was run for roughly 6 to 12 cycles. MiXCR, run by TCRdb on the 5' RACE reads, gives a single entry per CDR3 protein. The sample holds roughly 1,000,000 distinct CDR3 sequences, around 27% seen once. This sample was also put to use in a study of T cells of mothers and their children.

Sequenced input: blood. These receptors were collected from a girl aged 2-10 years in good health.

The chain couples TRBV7-9 to TRBJ2-5, with D possibly being TRBD1 (6 bases). The J call could be wrong; TRBJ2-7 is a better fit for the DNA end. The CDR3 is made up of 13 amino acids. Germline assignment: CDR1 SEHNR and CDR2 FQNEAQ (reference sequence). CDR3 sequence reads: CASSKGDNYEQYF. CDR3 in DNA: TGTGCCAGCAGCAAAGGGGACAACTACGAGCAGTACTTC.

V usage is TRBV5-1 and J usage is TRBJ2-3, with D perhaps matching TRBD1 (5 bases). With 0 bases removed from V and 0 bases from J, the gap between germline ends came to 17 bases. The CDR3 is 18 residues long. Germline loops: CDR1 SGHRS, CDR2 YFSETQ. CDR3 DNA: TGCGCCAGCAGCTTGGTTGCTTTGCAGGGATCTAGCACAGATACGCAGTATTTT. Its protein is CASSLVALQGSSTDTQYF.

The J gene is TRBJ1-1, the V gene TRBV2, with no clear D. The V gene lost 10 bases and the J gene lost 0 bases, with 12 bases spanning the gap. The germline CDR1 and CDR2 sequences are SNHLY and FYNNEI. The CDR3 consists of 13 residues. The CDR3 DNA sequence: TGTGCCACCACCCTACTCCTGAACACTGAAGCTTTCTTT. Its protein product is CATTLLLNTEAFF.

The chain uses TRBV12-3 or TRBV12-4 and TRBJ1-2, with D possibly matching TRBD1 (6 bases). V lost 4 bases and J 2 bases, leaving 14 bases between the germline ends. There are 15 residues in the CDR3. The CDR3 DNA reads as TGTGCCAGCAGTTCCCAGGGGAGGCCCAACTATGGCTACACCTTC. The encoded protein is CASSSQGRPNYGYTF.

The CDR3 region is CASVSGYQDRIYNSPLHF. CDR3 in DNA: TGTGCCAGCGTTTCAGGGTACCAGGACCGGATCTATAATTCACCCCTCCACTTT. The genes are TRBV6-2 or TRBV6-3 and TRBJ1-6, with a tentative D call TRBD1 (5 bases). Germline V gives CDR1 MNHEY, CDR2 SVGEGT. The CDR3 contains 18 residues. V gave up 8 bases and J gave up 3 bases, with 23 bases separating them.

This clonotype was seen repeatedly, ten times or more. This rearrangement joins TRBV7-3 to TRBJ2-1, with D unclear. V lost 3 bases and J 1 base, leaving 10 bases between the germline ends. Germline V gives CDR1 SGHTA, CDR2 FQGTGA. The CDR3 has 15 amino acids. This chain's CDR3 is CASSFEAQSYNEQFF. The CDR3 nucleotides are TGTGCCAGCAGCTTCGAAGCGCAATCCTACAATGAGCAGTTCTTC.